One sample yielded the 22 T cell receptor beta chains listed below, sequenced in a study of cytomegalovirus exposure and HLA in healthy donors. The study ran its PCR with 60 Vbeta and 13 Jbeta primers. Method: immunoSEQ multiplex PCR; TCRdb's copy keeps in-frame clones and lacks some. The data hold about 120,000 clones, with roughly 71% observed a single time. Sequenced sample: PBMCs. These receptors were obtained from a woman between 35 and 50 years old in good health and CMV-seropositive.

The CDR3 nucleotides are TGTGCCAGCAGCATCCAGGGGGGCGGGCATCAGCCCCAGCATTTT. This encodes CASSIQGGGHQPQHF. The rearrangement joins TRBV7-2 to TRBJ1-5; 7 positions match TRBD1. Germline V gene data show CDR1 as SGHTA and CDR2 as FQGNSA. The V and J ends lost 5 bases and 5 bases, in that order; junction bases with no gene match: 9. The CDR3 spans 15 residues.

The V gene is TRBV2, the J gene TRBJ2-7, with TRBD1 matching 8 bases. J gave up 4 bases and V 8 bases, and 4 bases lay outside the gene matches. Germline CDR1 and CDR2: SNHLY and FYNNEI. The CDR3 covers 12 residues. CDR3 DNA: TGTGCCAGCGAGGACAGGGCTTACGAGCAGTACTTC. Encoded protein: CASEDRAYEQYF. The full variable domain, in which reference TRBV2 and TRBJ2-7 provide the parts outside the CDR3, is EPEVTQTPSHQVTQMGQEVILRCVPISNHLYFYWYRQILGQKVEFLVSFYNNEISEKSEIFDDQFSVERPDGSNFTLKIRSTKLEDSAMYFCASEDRAYEQYFGPGTRLTVT.

This chain connects TRBV5-1 to TRBJ1-2; TRBD1 matches 7 bases. Looked up from germline, CDR1 is SGHRS and CDR2 is YFSETQ. Trimming removed 3 bases from V and 5 bases from J; junction bases left unmatched: 10. The CDR3 runs to 15 residues. The CDR3 is CASSSGGGQPYGYTF. CDR3 DNA sequence: TGCGCCAGCAGCTCAGGGGGTGGACAGCCATATGGCTACACCTTC.

This sequence joins TRBV4-1 and TRBJ2-7; TRBD1 might be the D (5 bases). The germline V gene encodes CDR1 MGHRA and CDR2 YSYEKL. The length of the CDR3 is 14 residues. Deletions cut 1 base from V and 0 bases from J, with 7 bases between. For the CDR3, the DNA is TGCGCCAGCAGCCAAGTAGGGGACTCCTACGAGCAGTACTTC. Its protein product is CASSQVGDSYEQYF.

The rearrangement links TRBV9 to TRBJ2-5; 7 bases map to TRBD1. CDR1 and CDR2 (germline): SGDLS, YYNGEE. This CDR3 is built from 12 residues. The V segment lost 5 bases and the J segment 5 bases; nucleotides outside the gene matches: 3. In nucleotides, the CDR3 is TGTGCCAGCAGTTTCAGGGGGGAGACCCAGTACTTC. Encoded protein: CASSFRGETQYF.

This clone was seen just once. The chain carries TRBV4-1 and TRBJ1-3; possible D gene TRBD1, 5 bases. CDR1 MGHRA and CDR2 YSYEKL come from the germline V gene. The CDR3 length is 16 residues. The germline V and J ends were trimmed by 2 bases and 0 bases, with 11 bases remaining between them. The CDR3 bases are TGCGCCAGCAGCCAATCCCCAGGGATCTCTGGAAACACCATATATTTT. This sequence encodes CASSQSPGISGNTIYF.

V usage is TRBV5-4 and J usage is TRBJ2-3; 9 nucleotides match TRBD1. There are 16 residues in the CDR3. CDR1 and CDR2 (germline): SGHNT, YYREEE (reference sequence). Unmatched junction bases numbered 9, after V lost 3 bases and J lost 4 bases. In DNA form, the CDR3 reads TGTGCCAGCAGCTCCCGGGACAGGGCGGCCTCAGATACGCAGTATTTT. As protein: CASSSRDRAASDTQYF.

The V call is TRBV5-1, the J call TRBJ2-1; the D gene is possibly TRBD1 (6 bases). The CDR3 consists of 13 residues. In germline, CDR1 is SGHRS, CDR2 YFSETQ. Trimming removed 0 bases from V and 9 bases from J, with 10 bases in between. The CDR3 region is CASSLDGGGEQFF. As DNA, the CDR3 is TGCGCCAGCAGCTTGGATGGGGGCGGTGAGCAGTTCTTC.

This chain links TRBV9 with TRBJ1-4, with 7 bases identical to TRBD1. The V gene end was trimmed by 3 bases and the J gene end by 5 bases; junction bases not matched to a gene: 4. The CDR3 runs to 14 residues. Germline CDR1 and CDR2: SGDLS and YYNGEE. In DNA, the CDR3 is TGTGCCAGCAGCGCCTGGGGACAGAATGAAAAACTGTTTTTT. Translating it yields CASSAWGQNEKLFF. The full variable domain, in which reference TRBV9 and TRBJ1-4 provide the parts outside the CDR3, is DSGVTQTPKHLITATGQRVTLRCSPRSGDLSVYWYQQSLDQGLQFLIQYYNGEERAKGNILERFSAQQFPDLHSELNLSSLELGDSALYFCASSAWGQNEKLFFGSGTQLSVL.

This clone has more than one count but fewer than ten. The chain recombines TRBV2 with TRBJ2-7; D might be TRBD2 (5 bases). Trimming shortened V by 3 bases and J by 3 bases, and 9 bases separated the two germline ends. The CDR3 is 13 residues long. Germline-derived CDR1 and CDR2 are SNHLY and FYNNEI. Here the CDR3 DNA reads TGTGCCAGCAGTGATCCGGGGAGCTACGAGCAGTACTTC. Translated: CASSDPGSYEQYF.

The J gene is TRBJ2-7, the V gene TRBV27; TRBD1 aligns across 7 bases. This CDR3 region has 13 residues. Germline CDR1 reads MNHEY; CDR2 reads SMNVEV (reference sequence). Germline trimming cut 1 base from V and 7 bases from J; bases unmatched to any gene: 4. The CDR3 here is CASSLLGGREQYF. The CDR3 DNA reads TGTGCCAGCAGTTTATTAGGGGGCCGGGAGCAGTACTTC.

This chain uses TRBV27 with TRBJ1-2; TRBD1 aligns across 7 bases. This CDR3 is built from 14 residues. V lost 7 bases to trimming and J lost 4 bases; unmatched junction nucleotides: 9. Germline lookup yields CDR1 MNHEY and CDR2 SMNVEV (reference sequence). The chain's CDR3 is CASKQGSDTYGYTF. The CDR3 DNA follows: TGTGCCAGCAAACAGGGGTCCGACACCTATGGCTACACCTTC.

This clone turned up a few times. The V call is TRBV7-9, the J call TRBJ2-7; D is perhaps TRBD2 (5 bases). V lost 0 bases to trimming and J lost 9 bases, with 12 bases between them. The germline V gene encodes CDR1 SEHNR and CDR2 FQNEAQ (reference sequence). This CDR3 has 13 amino acids. The CDR3 protein is CASSLADHEGQYF. The CDR3 DNA follows: TGTGCCAGCAGCTTAGCGGATCACGAGGGGCAGTACTTC.

This clone was found a few times. The chain links TRBV7-2 to TRBJ1-3, with 9 bases that match TRBD1. CDR1 is SGHTA and CDR2 is FQGNSA in the germline V gene. V shed 8 bases and J 0 bases; nucleotides not matched to a gene: 11. CDR3 length: 17 residues. The CDR3 DNA reads as TGTGCCAGCCTCAGTCCCGGGACAGGGAGCTCTGGAAACACCATATATTTT. Translated, it gives CASLSPGTGSSGNTIYF.

The rearrangement uses TRBV30 and TRBJ1-1; 8 nucleotides align to TRBD1. Germline CDR1 reads GTSNPN; CDR2 reads SVGIG (reference sequence). This CDR3 is built from 13 residues. V lost 5 bases, J lost 8 bases, and 10 bases stayed unmatched. CDR3 region: CAWLTGVSREAFF. The CDR3 DNA follows: TGTGCCTGGTTGACAGGGGTTAGTCGAGAAGCTTTCTTT.

The chain joins TRBV5-1 to TRBJ2-1; 7 nucleotides match TRBD1. Germline V gives CDR1 SGHRS, CDR2 YFSETQ. There are 15 residues in the CDR3. The V segment lost 3 bases and the J segment 5 bases; nucleotides outside the gene matches: 8. In DNA form, the CDR3 reads TGCGCCAGCAGCTATTCGGGACAGCTAAACAATGAGCAGTTCTTC. Translated, it gives CASSYSGQLNNEQFF.

The chain uses TRBV6-6 and TRBJ1-5; 7 nucleotides match TRBD1. CDR3 size: 15 residues. The junction had 5 bases not matched to a gene; V was cut back by 2 bases and J by 4 bases. CDR1 MNHNY and CDR2 SVGAGI come from the germline V gene (reference sequence). The CDR3 sequence: CASSYGTDLNQPQHF. For the CDR3, the DNA is TGTGCCAGCAGTTACGGGACAGACCTGAATCAGCCCCAGCATTTT.

The chain combines TRBV7-2 with TRBJ2-5; TRBD2 matches 7 bases. The germline V gene has CDR1 SGHTA and CDR2 FQGNSA. The junction had 11 bases not matched to a gene; V was cut back by 5 bases and J by 5 bases. The CDR3 has 15 amino acids. The CDR3 DNA reads TGTGCCAGCAGCCCCCCGGCGGGGGAGTTGGAGACCCAGTACTTC. This sequence encodes CASSPPAGELETQYF. Based on the CDR3 plus reference TRBV7-2 and TRBJ2-5, the full variable domain is GAGVSQSPSNKVTEKGKDVELRCDPISGHTALYWYRQSLGQGLEFLIYFQGNSAPDKSGLPSDRFSAERTGGSVSTLTIQRTQQEDSAVYLCASSPPAGELETQYFGPGTRLLVL.

The chain uses TRBV4-3 and TRBJ1-4, with D possibly TRBD1 on 6 matching bases. V lost 3 bases and J lost 11, with 22 bases in between. Germline-derived CDR1 and CDR2 are LGHNA and YSLEER. The length of the CDR3 is 16 residues. CDR3 region: CASSQQGSGTPAKLFF. The CDR3 nucleotides read TGCGCCAGCAGCCAGCAGGGATCCGGGACACCGGCCAAACTGTTTTTT.

The gene calls are TRBV7-9 and TRBJ2-3; tentatively, D is TRBD1 (5 bases). The germline V gene has CDR1 SEHNR and CDR2 FQNEAQ (reference sequence). Trimming removed 5 bases at V and 4 bases at J, with 10 bases between. The CDR3 length is 13 residues. The CDR3 spells CASSVQVPDTQYF. The CDR3 nucleotides read TGTGCCAGCAGCGTACAGGTCCCAGATACGCAGTATTTT.

This clone was counted a single time. V is TRBV5-6 and J is TRBJ1-5; 7 nucleotides match TRBD1. Germline lookup yields CDR1 SGHDT and CDR2 YYEEEE. The CDR3 consists of 14 residues. Trimming removed 4 bases from V and 6 bases from J; junction bases left unmatched: 7. The CDR3 is CASSATGIGQPQHF. CDR3 coding DNA: TGTGCCAGCAGCGCGACAGGGATAGGTCAGCCCCAGCATTTT.

This clone was recorded only once. V usage is TRBV10-2 and J usage is TRBJ1-1, with TRBD1 matching over 9 bases. The CDR3 has 16 residues. Trimming at V came to 6 bases and at J to 2 bases, leaving 10 bases not matched to a gene. Germline-derived CDR1 and CDR2 are WSHSY and SAAADI. The CDR3, as DNA: TGCGCCAGCAGGACCCGGGGGACAGGGATAAACACTGAAGCTTTCTTT. Translation: CASRTRGTGINTEAFF.